This TCR beta chain was captured in a study of blood T cell repertoires in COVID-19. CDR1 is SGHVT and CDR2 is SQSDAQ in the germline V gene. This CDR3 has 14 residues. V gave up 1 base and J gave up 3 bases, with 7 bases separating them. Measured with immunoSEQ multiplex PCR; TCRdb has only the in-frame clones, and not every one. The data show some 300,000 clones, less than 90% seen once. Material: peripheral blood. V and J are TRBV7-4 and TRBJ2-1; a possible D gene is TRBD2 (5 bases). The receptor was derived from a woman in her 70s with COVID-19, enrolled during active disease. CDR3 sequence: CASSLVSGYNEQFF. The CDR3 DNA follows: TGTGCCAGCAGCTTAGTGAGCGGCTACAATGAGCAGTTCTTC.